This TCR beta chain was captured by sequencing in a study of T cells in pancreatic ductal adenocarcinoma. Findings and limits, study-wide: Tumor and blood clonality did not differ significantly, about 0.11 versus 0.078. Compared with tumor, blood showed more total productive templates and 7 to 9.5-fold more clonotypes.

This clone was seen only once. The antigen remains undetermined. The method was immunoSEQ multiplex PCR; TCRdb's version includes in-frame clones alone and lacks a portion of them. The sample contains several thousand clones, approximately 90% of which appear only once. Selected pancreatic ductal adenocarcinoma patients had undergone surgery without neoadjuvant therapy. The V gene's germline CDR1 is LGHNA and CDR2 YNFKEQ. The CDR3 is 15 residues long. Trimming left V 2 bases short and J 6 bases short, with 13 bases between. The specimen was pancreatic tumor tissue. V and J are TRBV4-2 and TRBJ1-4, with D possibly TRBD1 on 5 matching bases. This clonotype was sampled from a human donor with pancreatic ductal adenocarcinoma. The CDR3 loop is CASSQQGGEDEKLFF. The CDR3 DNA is TGTGCCAGCAGCCAACAGGGAGGCGAGGATGAAAAACTGTTTTTT.